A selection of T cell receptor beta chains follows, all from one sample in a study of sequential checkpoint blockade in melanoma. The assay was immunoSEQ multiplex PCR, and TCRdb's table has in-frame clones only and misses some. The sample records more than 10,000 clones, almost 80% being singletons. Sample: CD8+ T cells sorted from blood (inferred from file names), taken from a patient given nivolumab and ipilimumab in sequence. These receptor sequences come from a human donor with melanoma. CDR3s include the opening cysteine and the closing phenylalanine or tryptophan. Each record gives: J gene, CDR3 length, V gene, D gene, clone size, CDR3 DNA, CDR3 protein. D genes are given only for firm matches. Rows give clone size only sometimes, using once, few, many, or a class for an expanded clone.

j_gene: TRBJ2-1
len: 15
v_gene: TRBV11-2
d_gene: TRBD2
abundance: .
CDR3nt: TGTGCCAGCAGCCATAGCGGGAGCTCCTACAATGAGCAGTTCTTC
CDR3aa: CASSHSGSSYNEQFF

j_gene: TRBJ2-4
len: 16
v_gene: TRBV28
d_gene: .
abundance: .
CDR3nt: TGTGCCAGCAGTTTATATCAGGGGAGTATCGAAAACATTCAGTACTTC
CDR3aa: CASSLYQGSIENIQYF

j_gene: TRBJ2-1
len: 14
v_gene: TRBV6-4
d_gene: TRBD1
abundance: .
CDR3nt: TGTGCCAGCAGTGACGAACAGGGGGCCGATGAGCAGTTCTTC
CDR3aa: CASSDEQGADEQFF

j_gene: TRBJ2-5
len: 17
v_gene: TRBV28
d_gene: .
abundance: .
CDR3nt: TGTGCCAGCACACCATGGGGGATGGGGGGATCCCAAGAGACCCAGTACTTC
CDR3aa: CASTPWGMGGSQETQYF

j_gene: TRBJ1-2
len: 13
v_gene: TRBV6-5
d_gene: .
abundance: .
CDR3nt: TGTGCCAGCAGCCTAGGACAGAACTATGGCTACACCTTC
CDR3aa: CASSLGQNYGYTF

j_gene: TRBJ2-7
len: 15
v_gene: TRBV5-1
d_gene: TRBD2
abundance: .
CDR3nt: TGCGCCAGCAGCTTCTTGGGGGGGAGCTCCTACGAGCAGTACTTC
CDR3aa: CASSFLGGSSYEQYF

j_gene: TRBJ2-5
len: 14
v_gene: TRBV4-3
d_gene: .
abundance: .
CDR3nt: TGCGCCAGCAGCCGAGCACTGTACCAAGAGACCCAGTACTTC
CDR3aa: CASSRALYQETQYF

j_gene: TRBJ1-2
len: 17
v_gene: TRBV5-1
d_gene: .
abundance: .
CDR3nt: TGCGCCAGCAGCTTGGCCCATCACAGGGCAAATAACTATGGCTACACCTTC
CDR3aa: CASSLAHHRANNYGYTF

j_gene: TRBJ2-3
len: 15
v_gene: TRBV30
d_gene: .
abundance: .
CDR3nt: TGTGCCTGGAGTAACTCTATTGCTAGCACAGATACGCAGTATTTT
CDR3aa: CAWSNSIASTDTQYF

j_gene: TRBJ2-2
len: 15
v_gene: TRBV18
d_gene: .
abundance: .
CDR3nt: TGTGCCAGCTCACAGTCTCCGGGGTGGACCGGGGAGCTGTTTTTT
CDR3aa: CASSQSPGWTGELFF

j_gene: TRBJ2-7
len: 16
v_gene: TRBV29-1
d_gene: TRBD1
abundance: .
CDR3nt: TGCAGCGTGACCCCAACAGGGACAGGGGGCTCCTACGAGCAGTACTTC
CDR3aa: CSVTPTGTGGSYEQYF

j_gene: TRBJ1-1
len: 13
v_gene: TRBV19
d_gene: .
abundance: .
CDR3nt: TGTGCCAGTAGTACAGGGGATGGGACTGAAGCTTTCTTT
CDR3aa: CASSTGDGTEAFF

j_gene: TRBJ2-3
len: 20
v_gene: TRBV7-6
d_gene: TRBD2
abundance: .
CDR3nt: TGTGCCAGCAGCTTAACCAGCCAGGGTTTTGCGCGGGAGAACACAGATACGCAGTATTTT
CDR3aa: CASSLTSQGFARENTDTQYF

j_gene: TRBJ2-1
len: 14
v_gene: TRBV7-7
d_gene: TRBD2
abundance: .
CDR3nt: TGTGCCAGCAGCTTAGCCGCGGGAGTGGGGGAGCAGTTCTTC
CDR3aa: CASSLAAGVGEQFF

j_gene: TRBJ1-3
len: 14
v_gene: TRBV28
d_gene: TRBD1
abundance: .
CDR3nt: TGTGCCAGCAGGAAACAGGGGGGACGTAACACCATATATTTT
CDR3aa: CASRKQGGRNTIYF

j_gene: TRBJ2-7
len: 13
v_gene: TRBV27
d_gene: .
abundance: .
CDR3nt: TGTGCCAGCAGGCGGCCAAGCTCCTACGAGCAGTACTTC
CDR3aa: CASRRPSSYEQYF

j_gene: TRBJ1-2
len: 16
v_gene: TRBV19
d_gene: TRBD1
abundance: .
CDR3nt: TGTGCCAGTAGTACCGGGACAGGGATAGCTAACTATGGCTACACCTTC
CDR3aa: CASSTGTGIANYGYTF

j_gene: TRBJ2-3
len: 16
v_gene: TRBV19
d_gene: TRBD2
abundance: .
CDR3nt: TGTGCCAGTAGTTTATTAGCGGGGGGGCGGGAAGATACGCAGTATTTT
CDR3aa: CASSLLAGGREDTQYF

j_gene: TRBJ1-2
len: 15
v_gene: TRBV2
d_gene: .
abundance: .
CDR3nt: TGTGCCAGCAGTGAGGGACTCCCGCGGCACTATGGCTACACCTTC
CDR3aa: CASSEGLPRHYGYTF

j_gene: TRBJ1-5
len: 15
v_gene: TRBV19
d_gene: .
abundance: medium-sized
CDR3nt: TGTGCCAGTAGTATAGCCACGGTTTCGAATCAGCCCCAGCATTTT
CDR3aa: CASSIATVSNQPQHF

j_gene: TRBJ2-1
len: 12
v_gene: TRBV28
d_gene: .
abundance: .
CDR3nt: TGTGCCAGCAGTGGAGATAACAATGAGCAGTTCTTC
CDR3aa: CASSGDNNEQFF

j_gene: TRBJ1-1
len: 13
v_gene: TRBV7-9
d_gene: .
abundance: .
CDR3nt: TGTGCCAGCAGCTTCGTGGAGGGGTCTGAAGCTTTCTTT
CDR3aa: CASSFVEGSEAFF

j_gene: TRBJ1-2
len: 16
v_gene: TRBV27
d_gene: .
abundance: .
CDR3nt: TGTGCCAGCAGGACGACTAGGGACCCACTCAACTATGGCTACACCTTC
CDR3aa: CASRTTRDPLNYGYTF

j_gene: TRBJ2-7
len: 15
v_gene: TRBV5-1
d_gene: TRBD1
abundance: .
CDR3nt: TGCGCCAGCAGCCAAAGCGGGACAGGGACCTACGAGCAGTACTTC
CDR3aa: CASSQSGTGTYEQYF

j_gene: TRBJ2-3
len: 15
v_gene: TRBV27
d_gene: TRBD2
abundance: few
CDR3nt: TGTGCCAGCACCGGAGCGGGAGTGGGCACAGATACGCAGTATTTT
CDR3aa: CASTGAGVGTDTQYF

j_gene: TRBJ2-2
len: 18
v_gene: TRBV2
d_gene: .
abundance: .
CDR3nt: TGTGCCAGCAGTCGTTCTTTTAGGGGCTCCCCGAGCACCGGGGAGCTGTTTTTT
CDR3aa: CASSRSFRGSPSTGELFF

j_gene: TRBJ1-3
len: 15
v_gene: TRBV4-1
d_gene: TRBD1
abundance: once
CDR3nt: TGCGCCAGCAGCCAGGGCAGGGGGCTAGGAAACACCATATATTTT
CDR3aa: CASSQGRGLGNTIYF

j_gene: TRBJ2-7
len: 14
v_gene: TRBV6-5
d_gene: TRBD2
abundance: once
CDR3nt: TGTGCCAGCACCGGACTAGCGGGCACCTACGAGCAGTACTTC
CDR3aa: CASTGLAGTYEQYF

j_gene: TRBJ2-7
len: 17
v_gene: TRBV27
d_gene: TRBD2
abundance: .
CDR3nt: TGTGCCAGCAGTCCCCTAGCGGGGGGCAGTAGCTCCTACGAGCAGTACTTC
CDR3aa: CASSPLAGGSSSYEQYF

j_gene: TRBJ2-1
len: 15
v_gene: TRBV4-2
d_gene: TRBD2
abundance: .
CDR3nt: TGTGCCAGCAGCCAAGAGGGACTAGCGGACAATGAGCAGTTCTTC
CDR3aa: CASSQEGLADNEQFF

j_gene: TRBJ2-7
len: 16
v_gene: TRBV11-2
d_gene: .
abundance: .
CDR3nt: TGTGCCAGCAGCTTAGCTCAAACCGGTCTATACTACGAGCAGTACTTC
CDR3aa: CASSLAQTGLYYEQYF

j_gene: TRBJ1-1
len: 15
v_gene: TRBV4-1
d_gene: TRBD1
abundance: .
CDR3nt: TGCGCCAGCAGCCAAGATGGACAGGGGAACACTGAAGCTTTCTTT
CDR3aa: CASSQDGQGNTEAFF

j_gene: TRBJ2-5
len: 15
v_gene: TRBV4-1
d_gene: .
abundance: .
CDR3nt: TGCGCCAGCAGCCCTGAGGACAGTCCAAGGGAGACCCAGTACTTC
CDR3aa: CASSPEDSPRETQYF

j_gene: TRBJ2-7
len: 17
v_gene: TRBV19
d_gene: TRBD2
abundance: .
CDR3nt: TGTGCCAGTAGTATAGATATCGGACTAGCGGGAGTCTACGAGCAGTACTTC
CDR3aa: CASSIDIGLAGVYEQYF

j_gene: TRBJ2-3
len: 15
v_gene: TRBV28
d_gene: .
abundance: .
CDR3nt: TGTGCCAGCAGTTCTTCTACGACTCCCACAGATACGCAGTATTTT
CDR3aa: CASSSSTTPTDTQYF

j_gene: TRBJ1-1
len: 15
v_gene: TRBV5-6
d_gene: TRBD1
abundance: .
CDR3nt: TGTGCCAGCAGCTCCCGGGACAGGGGAAACACTGAAGCTTTCTTT
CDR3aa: CASSSRDRGNTEAFF

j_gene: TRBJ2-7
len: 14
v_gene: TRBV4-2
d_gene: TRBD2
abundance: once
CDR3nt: TGTGCCAGCAGCGACGGGACTAGCGGCTACGAGCAGTACTTC
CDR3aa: CASSDGTSGYEQYF

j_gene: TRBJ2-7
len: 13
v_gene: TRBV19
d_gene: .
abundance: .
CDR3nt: TGTGCCAGTAGCAACGGACAGCTATACGAGCAGTACTTC
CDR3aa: CASSNGQLYEQYF